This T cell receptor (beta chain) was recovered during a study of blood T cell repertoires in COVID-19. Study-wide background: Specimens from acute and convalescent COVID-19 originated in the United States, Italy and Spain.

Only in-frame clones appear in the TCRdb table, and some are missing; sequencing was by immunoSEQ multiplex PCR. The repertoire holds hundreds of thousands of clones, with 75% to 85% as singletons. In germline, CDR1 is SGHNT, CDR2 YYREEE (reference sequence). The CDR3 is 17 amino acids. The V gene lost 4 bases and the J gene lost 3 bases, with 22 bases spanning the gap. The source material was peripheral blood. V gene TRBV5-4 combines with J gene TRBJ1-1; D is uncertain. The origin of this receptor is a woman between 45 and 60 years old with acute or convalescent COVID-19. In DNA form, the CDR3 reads TGTGCCAGCAGCGCGACTTCATGGGCGGGCGTGGACACTGAAGCTTTCTTT. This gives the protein CASSATSWAGVDTEAFF.